This entry lists 16 T cell receptor beta chains sequenced from one sample in a study of monozygotic twins with inflammatory bowel disease. TCRdb reprocessed the 5' RACE reads, keeping one entry per CDR3 protein, no DNA. The sample holds about 380,000 distinct CDR3 sequences. The source material was blood. The receptors derive from a human donor with ulcerative colitis or Crohn's disease, or a healthy co-twin of an affected twin (not recorded which).

The J gene is TRBJ2-7, the V gene TRBV30; TCRdb proposes TRBD1, but this gene call is untestable without DNA. Germline V gene lookup returns CDR1 GTSNPN and CDR2 SVGIG (reference sequence). The CDR3 has 13 amino acids. The CDR3 region is CAWSIGQGYEQYF.

The chain links TRBV5-1 to TRBJ1-2. The CDR3 runs to 12 residues. Germline-derived CDR1 and CDR2 are SGHRS and YFSETQ. The CDR3 spells CASSLAGEGYTF. Drawing the rest from reference TRBV5-1 and TRBJ1-2, the complete variable domain is KAGVTQTPRYLIKTRGQQVTLSCSPISGHRSVSWYQQTPGQGLQFLFEYFSETQRNKGNFPGRFSGRQFSNSRSEMNVSTLELGDSALYLCASSLAGEGYTFGSGTRLTVV.

This chain uses TRBV5-1 with TRBJ2-2; TCRdb names TRBD1, which stays unverified in the absence of DNA. The CDR3 length is 14 residues. Germline CDR1 is SGHRS and CDR2 is YFSETQ. CDR3: CAGRGQAATGELFF.

CDR3 in amino acids: CASSLDPQGVSSGELFF. The J gene is TRBJ2-2, the V gene TRBV5-1; TCRdb returns TRBD1, unconfirmable since there is no DNA. The CDR3 spans 17 residues. CDR1 and CDR2 (germline): SGHRS, YFSETQ.

J is TRBJ2-5 and V is TRBV11-2; the TRBD1 assignment by TCRdb is unverifiable without DNA. Germline V gene lookup returns CDR1 SGHAT and CDR2 FQNNGV. The CDR3 contains 15 residues. The CDR3 loop is CASSLTTGVSETQYF.

V usage is TRBV5-4 and J usage is TRBJ2-1; checking the TCRdb D call of TRBD1 is not possible without DNA. The CDR3 contains 14 residues. The germline gives CDR1 SGHNT, CDR2 YYREEE (reference sequence). CDR3 amino acids: CASSRQEPNNEQFF.

The chain is built from TRBV7-2 and TRBJ2-5; TCRdb's D call of TRBD1 is untestable without DNA. The CDR3 extends over 14 amino acids. The V gene's germline CDR1 is SGHTA and CDR2 FQGNSA. The CDR3 region is CASSPVVGMETQYF.

This rearrangement joins TRBV9 to TRBJ2-3; TCRdb outputs TRBD1, but without DNA this stays unchecked. Per the germline V gene, CDR1 is SGDLS and CDR2 is YYNGEE. The CDR3 has 15 amino acids. CDR3: CASSGQVIRTDTQYF.

J is TRBJ2-5 and V is TRBV24-1; TCRdb designates TRBD1, a call that cannot be tested without DNA. The CDR3 loop spans 15 amino acids. From germline, CDR1 is KGHDR and CDR2 SFDVKD. CDR3 region: CATSDPGVDQETQYF.

This chain joins TRBV6-5 and TRBJ2-1; without DNA, the TCRdb call of TRBD1 cannot be checked. The CDR3 is 12 amino acids. Germline V CDR1 and CDR2: MNHEY, SVGAGI. CDR3 in amino acids: CASRQQVGEQFF.

J is TRBJ2-3 and V is TRBV7-2; TCRdb picks TRBD2, but there is no DNA to check that call. Germline CDR1 reads SGHTA; CDR2 reads FQGNSA. The CDR3 has 16 residues. The CDR3 sequence is CASSLPGLANTDTQYF.

The chain couples TRBV7-2 to TRBJ1-5; checking the TCRdb D call of TRBD1 is not possible without DNA. Germline loops: CDR1 SGHTA, CDR2 FQGNSA. The CDR3 contains 15 residues. The CDR3 sequence is CASSPWGGGNQPQHF.

The chain is built from TRBV11-2 and TRBJ1-5. This CDR3 comprises 14 residues. CDR1 SGHAT and CDR2 FQNNGV come from the germline V gene. CDR3: CASSLDHSNQPQHF. Together with reference TRBV11-2 and TRBJ1-5, the CDR3 gives the full variable domain: EAGVAQSPRYKIIEKRQSVAFWCNPISGHATLYWYQQILGQGPKLLIQFQNNGVVDDSQLPKDRFSAERLKGVDSTLKIQPAKLEDSAVYLCASSLDHSNQPQHFGDGTRLSIL.

The chain joins TRBV7-9 to TRBJ2-7; TCRdb gives TRBD1 as the D gene, but with no DNA this cannot be confirmed. There are 14 residues in the CDR3. Germline V gene lookup returns CDR1 SEHNR and CDR2 FQNEAQ (reference sequence). The CDR3 spells CASSLQDSRDEQYF.

The genes are TRBV28 and TRBJ1-1; the TCRdb call, TRBD1, lacks DNA for checking. There are 15 residues in the CDR3. Germline CDR1 reads MDHEN; CDR2 reads SYDVKM. The CDR3 is CASSADRVIWTEAFF.

The genes are TRBV5-1 and TRBJ2-7; the D gene TCRdb calls, TRBD1, cannot be checked with no DNA. The CDR3 extends over 14 amino acids. Germline CDR1 SGHRS, CDR2 YFSETQ. CDR3 protein: CASSLVGADYEQYF.